The rows below give T cell receptor beta chains drawn from one sample of a study of immune cell composition in non-small cell lung cancer. Some clones are missing from TCRdb's copy, which holds only in-frame ones; the method was immunoSEQ multiplex PCR. Here the sample spans about 8,700 clones, roughly two thirds being singletons. Material for sequencing was non-adjacent lung tissue. The receptors originated from a human donor with non-small cell lung cancer. CDR3s include the opening cysteine and the closing phenylalanine or tryptophan. D genes are given only for firm matches. Expanded clones get a size class; other rows say once, few or many, or leave the size out.

j_call d_call v_call clone_size cdr3_aa cdr3_nt
TRBJ2-5 TRBD2 TRBV7-2 . CASSLGLAVQETQYF TGTGCCAGCAGCTTGGGACTAGCGGTCCAAGAGACCCAGTACTTC
TRBJ2-7 TRBD1 TRBV9 few CASSVLDRTYEQYF TGTGCCAGCAGCGTCCTGGACAGGACCTACGAGCAGTACTTC
TRBJ1-5 TRBD1 TRBV19 few CASQYGTGEDYQPQHF TGTGCCAGCCAGTATGGGACAGGGGAAGACTATCAGCCCCAGCATTTT
TRBJ1-5 TRBD1 TRBV6-5 medium-sized CASRPGTGYNQPQHF TGTGCCAGCAGACCCGGGACAGGGTATAATCAGCCCCAGCATTTT
TRBJ2-7 TRBD1 TRBV5-4 . CASSIQYRGSYEQYF TGTGCCAGCAGCATACAGTACAGGGGCTCCTACGAGCAGTACTTC
TRBJ2-7 TRBD1 TRBV19 . CASSSGQPYEQYF TGTGCCAGCAGCTCGGGACAGCCCTACGAGCAGTACTTC
TRBJ2-2 . TRBV29-1 . CSARQPTGELFF TGCAGCGCTCGACAGCCCACCGGGGAGCTGTTTTTT
TRBJ1-5 . TRBV11-2 few CASSLDSGERQPQHF TGTGCCAGCAGCTTAGATTCGGGGGAGAGGCAGCCCCAGCATTTT
TRBJ1-2 . TRBV19 . CASSTQGNYGYTF TGTGCCAGTAGTACCCAGGGCAACTATGGCTACACCTTC
TRBJ1-2 TRBD1 TRBV6-5 few CASSTGQFYGYTF TGTGCCAGCAGCACGGGACAGTTCTATGGCTACACCTTC
TRBJ1-6 . TRBV7-2 . CASSLIGSSYNSPLHF TGTGCCAGCAGCTTAATCGGGAGCTCCTATAATTCACCCCTCCACTTT
TRBJ2-7 . TRBV4-3 . CASSPRDKSGLEQYF TGCGCCAGCAGCCCCCGGGACAAGTCAGGCCTCGAGCAGTACTTC
TRBJ2-3 TRBD2 TRBV5-1 few CASIESGLAGTDTQYF TGCGCCAGCATCGAGTCCGGGCTAGCGGGCACAGATACGCAGTATTTT
TRBJ1-1 . TRBV7-9 . CASGGGREEAEAFF TGTGCCAGCGGCGGGGGGCGGGAGGAGGCTGAAGCTTTCTTT
TRBJ2-7 . TRBV13 once CASSLEVSYEQYF TGTGCCAGCAGCTTGGAGGTTTCCTACGAGCAGTACTTC
TRBJ1-5 . TRBV6-6 . CANPWPGPNQPQHF TGTGCCAACCCCTGGCCTGGTCCAAATCAGCCCCAGCATTTT
TRBJ1-2 . TRBV2 . CASTEEEGYYGYTF TGTGCCAGCACTGAGGAGGAAGGGTACTATGGCTACACCTTC
TRBJ2-3 . TRBV6-4 . CASSPGRVAGDTQYF TGTGCCAGCAGTCCGGGCAGGGTGGCCGGAGATACGCAGTATTTT
TRBJ1-1 TRBD1 TRBV29-1 . CSDPQGANTEAFF TGCAGCGACCCACAGGGGGCAAACACTGAAGCTTTCTTT
TRBJ2-2 . TRBV6-1 . CASSEASGYTGELFF TGTGCCAGCAGTGAAGCTTCAGGGTACACCGGGGAGCTGTTTTTT
TRBJ2-2 . TRBV10-1 few CASSGTGNTGELFF TGCGCCAGCAGTGGGACTGGTAACACCGGGGAGCTGTTTTTT
TRBJ2-1 . TRBV9 . CASSVGLGGLGSDEQFF TGTGCCAGCAGCGTAGGGCTGGGGGGGCTAGGCAGCGATGAGCAGTTCTTC
TRBJ1-1 . TRBV6-6 . CASSTSTELNTEAFF TGTGCCAGCAGTACCTCGACAGAATTGAACACTGAAGCTTTCTTT
TRBJ2-2 TRBD1 TRBV7-8 . CASSSGQGVTGELFF TGTGCCAGCAGCTCGGGACAGGGGGTGACCGGGGAGCTGTTTTTT
TRBJ2-2 . TRBV6-1 few CASSEIPGYGTGELFF TGTGCCAGCAGTGAAATTCCAGGGTATGGTACCGGGGAGCTGTTTTTT
TRBJ2-3 . TRBV5-1 . CASSFTGRGDTQYF TGCGCCAGCAGCTTTACAGGGAGGGGAGATACGCAGTATTTT
TRBJ2-7 TRBD1 TRBV14 few CASSWGQGFGEQYF TGTGCCAGCAGCTGGGGACAGGGGTTTGGGGAGCAGTACTTC
TRBJ2-7 TRBD2 TRBV9 few CASSPRLAGEAEQYF TGTGCCAGCAGCCCCCGCCTAGCGGGGGAGGCCGAGCAGTACTTC
TRBJ2-7 . TRBV7-9 . CASSLDRPYEQYF TGTGCCAGCAGCCTTGACAGACCCTACGAGCAGTACTTC
TRBJ2-1 . TRBV7-9 . CASSLVSVEQFF TGTGCCAGCAGCTTAGTTAGCGTTGAGCAGTTCTTC
TRBJ2-5 TRBD2 TRBV18 . CASSPQRGGVSETQYF TGTGCCAGCTCACCACAGCGGGGGGGAGTGTCAGAGACCCAGTACTTC
TRBJ1-6 . TRBV6-1 . CASNFGPYNSPLHF TGTGCCAGCAATTTCGGTCCGTATAATTCACCCCTCCACTTT
TRBJ2-1 . TRBV10-3 few CAITGSGNEQFF TGTGCCATCACCGGGTCTGGGAATGAGCAGTTCTTC
TRBJ2-7 TRBD1 TRBV19 . CASSIGGQGRNEQYF TGTGCCAGTAGTATAGGGGGACAGGGGAGGAACGAGCAGTACTTC
TRBJ2-1 . TRBV7-9 . CASSPTRILYNEQFF TGTGCCAGCAGCCCTACCAGGATTTTATACAATGAGCAGTTCTTC
TRBJ2-5 TRBD2 TRBV5-1 . CASIPSGLAYGETQYF TGCGCCAGCATACCAAGTGGACTAGCGTACGGAGAGACCCAGTACTTC
TRBJ1-6 TRBD1 TRBV25-1 few CASSGDRDNSPLHF TGTGCCAGCAGTGGTGACAGGGATAATTCACCCCTCCACTTT
TRBJ1-1 . TRBV5-1 . CASTLRGMNTEAFF TGCGCCAGCACCCTTCGCGGGATGAACACTGAAGCTTTCTTT
TRBJ1-2 TRBD1 TRBV9 . CASSVATRDRAGYTF TGTGCCAGCAGCGTAGCTACCCGGGACAGGGCTGGCTACACCTTC
TRBJ1-2 . TRBV6-5 . CASSYSSGNYGYTF TGTGCCAGCAGTTACTCATCAGGGAACTATGGCTACACCTTC
TRBJ2-1 . TRBV7-9 few CASSTRDIYNEQFF TGTGCCAGCAGCACCAGGGACATCTACAATGAGCAGTTCTTC
TRBJ1-2 . TRBV5-6 . CASRGAADYGYTF TGTGCCAGCAGAGGGGCAGCAGACTATGGCTACACCTTC